Detailed here is one T cell receptor (beta chain). Its recognized antigen is unknown. No base quality information exists; no much larger clone differs at one position. Spanning cysteine to phenylalanine, the CDR3 consists of 15 amino acids. Just the 45-base CDR3 DNA is kept, in frame starting at base 1. The germline V gene sets CDR1 to MNHEY and CDR2 to SVGAGI. V and J are truncated by 1 base and 5 bases respectively, leaving an intervening sequence of 14 bases. The data derive from a study of control samples from healthy donors and cancer patients (dated by TCRdb to about 2020). Library creation used the immunoSEQ multiplex PCR assay. TCRdb re-hosts the immuneACCESS table, in-frame sequences only. Its copies lack some clones; in the studies checked, an unresolved V gene accounts for under half of them, and the cause for the rest is not known. This sample gives about 130,000 clones in total; more than 85% of them show up just once. 8.5% to 10% of the sample goes to the ten largest clones.

This sequence was found in a man aged 18 to 29 in good health. The rearranged chain carries TRBV6-5 and TRBJ1-2, with a weak D call of TRBD1 (5 bases match). Sequencing was performed on blood. The DNA sequence is given as TGTGCCAGCAGTTACTTGCCCTGGGGGAATTATGGCTACACCTTC. The resulting protein is CASSYLPWGNYGYTF.